The clone carrying this T cell receptor (beta chain) has just a few counts. Through Arm-PCR of CDR3 regions and iRepertoire HTBI primers, TCR beta libraries were built. TCRdb used MiXCR to reprocess the multiplex PCR reads, holding one entry per CDR3 protein. This sample has 410,000 or so distinct CDR3 sequences; more than 12% occur once, and the top ten carry approximately 15%. As for time point: newly diagnosed GD, antithyroid drugs for less than 3 months. Scientists built the TCR library using RNA that was extracted from PBMCs. These data are taken from a study of regulatory T cells in long-lasting Graves disease. Trimming removed 0 bases from V and 0 bases from J; junction bases left unmatched: 9. Per the germline V gene, CDR1 is LGHNA and CDR2 is YNFKEQ. The CDR3 consists of 18 residues. These data were likewise used in another study, on T cells in Graves' hyperthyroidism and ophthalmopathy. This second report adds: TCR CDR3 regions were first amplified by RT-PCR with HTBI primers.

The sample consisted of peripheral blood mononuclear cells (PBMCs), taken at new diagnosis, from a patient treated with antithyroid drugs. This clonotype originated in a woman under 40 with Graves disease. The chain joins TRBV4-2 to TRBJ2-3; 7 bases fit TRBD2. The CDR3: CASSQDGTGRFSTDTQYF. CDR3 nucleotides: TGTGCCAGCAGCCAAGATGGAACCGGGAGGTTTAGCACAGATACGCAGTATTTT.